A selection of T cell receptor beta chains follows, all from one sample in a study of CD8 T cells in Susac syndrome. TCRdb re-called the immunoSEQ multiplex PCR reads with MiXCR, one entry per CDR3 protein. The sample records roughly 150,000 distinct CDR3 sequences, roughly 94% being singletons. The source material was CD8+ T cells from PBMCs. The source of these receptors is a human donor with Susac syndrome. CDR3s leave out the opening cysteine and the closing phenylalanine or tryptophan. D genes are given only for firm matches.

v_gene: TRBV5-4
d_gene: -
j_gene: TRBJ2-7
CDR3aa: ASSLAGQGNEQY

v_gene: TRBV6-5
d_gene: TRBD2
j_gene: TRBJ2-7
CDR3aa: ASSYSLAGGFDEQY

v_gene: TRBV20-1
d_gene: -
j_gene: TRBJ2-7
CDR3aa: SARSQEKGYEQY

v_gene: TRBV11-2
d_gene: -
j_gene: TRBJ2-1
CDR3aa: ASSDPRLAQGVDEQF

v_gene: TRBV28
d_gene: TRBD1
j_gene: TRBJ1-5
CDR3aa: ASRNMSGTGDFSNQPQH

v_gene: TRBV28
d_gene: TRBD2
j_gene: TRBJ2-1
CDR3aa: ASNPGLETYNEQF

v_gene: TRBV28
d_gene: TRBD2
j_gene: TRBJ2-1
CDR3aa: ASLGLAGVERLGEQF

v_gene: TRBV3-1
d_gene: -
j_gene: TRBJ1-2
CDR3aa: ASSQDRVRGSGYT

v_gene: TRBV5-1
d_gene: TRBD2
j_gene: TRBJ2-2
CDR3aa: ASSSRASGTTYTGELF

v_gene: TRBV14
d_gene: TRBD1
j_gene: TRBJ2-3
CDR3aa: ASSPTGEGYTDTQY

v_gene: TRBV12-5
d_gene: -
j_gene: TRBJ2-5
CDR3aa: ASGAMGGRETQY

v_gene: TRBV9
d_gene: TRBD2
j_gene: TRBJ2-1
CDR3aa: ASGWTSGHSYNEQF

v_gene: TRBV6-5
d_gene: TRBD1
j_gene: TRBJ2-5
CDR3aa: ASSNQIQGGGETQY

v_gene: TRBV20-1
d_gene: TRBD1
j_gene: TRBJ2-7
CDR3aa: SARRPPGQGQAYEQY

v_gene: TRBV12-3/TRBV12-4
d_gene: -
j_gene: TRBJ1-3
CDR3aa: ANSHTGSSGNTIY

v_gene: TRBV5-1
d_gene: -
j_gene: TRBJ1-5
CDR3aa: ASEGGISNQPQH

v_gene: TRBV4-1
d_gene: -
j_gene: TRBJ2-7
CDR3aa: ASSQVPDYEQY

v_gene: TRBV3-1
d_gene: -
j_gene: TRBJ2-5
CDR3aa: ASSQGPGAYAGETQY

v_gene: TRBV28
d_gene: -
j_gene: TRBJ2-7
CDR3aa: ASSFYGRPYEQY

v_gene: TRBV5-5
d_gene: -
j_gene: TRBJ2-3
CDR3aa: ASSWTSDTQY

v_gene: TRBV4-1
d_gene: TRBD1
j_gene: TRBJ2-5
CDR3aa: ASSQDRQGAGETQY

v_gene: TRBV4-1
d_gene: TRBD1
j_gene: TRBJ1-2
CDR3aa: ASSQEDRENYGYT

v_gene: TRBV20-1
d_gene: TRBD2
j_gene: TRBJ2-7
CDR3aa: SARGKLAGGMGTYEQY

v_gene: TRBV6-1
d_gene: TRBD2
j_gene: TRBJ2-6
CDR3aa: AIRTSGRPSGANVLT

v_gene: TRBV5-1
d_gene: -
j_gene: TRBJ1-1
CDR3aa: ASSLDPGNTEAF

v_gene: TRBV11-1
d_gene: -
j_gene: TRBJ2-7
CDR3aa: ASSLRTGSYYEQY

v_gene: TRBV9
d_gene: -
j_gene: TRBJ2-7
CDR3aa: ASSVNSANEQY

v_gene: TRBV19
d_gene: -
j_gene: TRBJ1-1
CDR3aa: ASSIIENTEAF

v_gene: TRBV12-3/TRBV12-4
d_gene: -
j_gene: TRBJ1-2
CDR3aa: ASSSPTVYGYT

v_gene: TRBV7-9
d_gene: TRBD1
j_gene: TRBJ1-2
CDR3aa: ASSPTDRDDGYT

v_gene: TRBV7-9
d_gene: -
j_gene: TRBJ1-5
CDR3aa: ASSPRGAGSNQPQH

v_gene: TRBV6-1
d_gene: -
j_gene: TRBJ1-1
CDR3aa: ASRQSGEGTEAF

v_gene: TRBV3-1
d_gene: -
j_gene: TRBJ1-5
CDR3aa: ASSRDHSNQPQH

v_gene: TRBV28
d_gene: TRBD1
j_gene: TRBJ1-1
CDR3aa: ASSPPRTGNMNTEAF

v_gene: TRBV27
d_gene: -
j_gene: TRBJ1-5
CDR3aa: ASSLGQGQPQH

v_gene: TRBV30
d_gene: -
j_gene: TRBJ2-7
CDR3aa: AWSVDSRGAYEQY

v_gene: TRBV12-3/TRBV12-4
d_gene: -
j_gene: TRBJ2-7
CDR3aa: ASSLSGITYEQY

v_gene: TRBV6-5
d_gene: TRBD1
j_gene: TRBJ2-2
CDR3aa: ASSYEGGDTGELF

v_gene: TRBV13
d_gene: -
j_gene: TRBJ2-7
CDR3aa: ASSSPGGQGEQY

v_gene: TRBV6-5
d_gene: -
j_gene: TRBJ2-7
CDR3aa: ASRKGPEQY

v_gene: TRBV4-1
d_gene: -
j_gene: TRBJ2-1
CDR3aa: ASSPRGEGQDYNEQF

v_gene: TRBV9
d_gene: -
j_gene: TRBJ2-1
CDR3aa: ASSQTTDYNEQF

v_gene: TRBV7-2
d_gene: -
j_gene: TRBJ2-7
CDR3aa: ASDGGTAYEQY

v_gene: TRBV10-3
d_gene: -
j_gene: TRBJ2-3
CDR3aa: AIRATDTQY

v_gene: TRBV12-3/TRBV12-4
d_gene: -
j_gene: -
CDR3aa: ASRLRTSTDTQH

v_gene: TRBV5-6
d_gene: -
j_gene: TRBJ2-1
CDR3aa: ASSLGNNEQF

v_gene: TRBV5-1
d_gene: -
j_gene: TRBJ2-7
CDR3aa: ASSLVGGQQNYEQY

v_gene: TRBV12-3/TRBV12-4
d_gene: TRBD1
j_gene: TRBJ1-1
CDR3aa: ASSFYRGLDTEAF

v_gene: TRBV5-1
d_gene: TRBD1
j_gene: TRBJ2-7
CDR3aa: ASSKGTGAYEQY

v_gene: TRBV12-3/TRBV12-4
d_gene: TRBD1
j_gene: TRBJ2-5
CDR3aa: ASTPGTGKRETQY

v_gene: TRBV4-1
d_gene: -
j_gene: TRBJ1-5
CDR3aa: ASSQTARGNQPQH

v_gene: TRBV25-1
d_gene: TRBD1
j_gene: TRBJ2-7
CDR3aa: ASSAGTGSSYEQY

v_gene: TRBV7-2
d_gene: -
j_gene: TRBJ2-7
CDR3aa: ASSSAYRDPSYEQY

v_gene: TRBV29-1
d_gene: -
j_gene: TRBJ2-3
CDR3aa: SVAGDGSTDTQY